This T cell receptor beta chain was obtained from a study of Ad26.COV2.S vaccination and SARS-CoV-2 variants. Study-wide results and limits: Post-vaccination breadth of spike-specific CD8+ and CD4+ T cell responses was reportedly substantial.

In regard to this clone: Antigen: not known.

Treatment of the sample: roughly 19 received Ad26.COV2.S at low or high dose, single or two shots; five or six received placebo; per-sample allocation not given. Sampling occurred on day 63 after the first vaccine or placebo injection. The data were produced by immunoSEQ multiplex PCR, yet TCRdb's version contains in-frame clones alone and is incomplete. The sample holds a few hundred thousand clones, around nine tenths seen once. Sequencing used peripheral blood, obtained in a trial of Ad26.COV2.S vaccine versus placebo. This sequence originates from a person between 18 and 65 years old who received the Ad26.COV2.S COVID-19 vaccine or a placebo.

The CDR3: CASSYSAWDGKSTDTQYF. CDR3 bases: TGTGCCAGCAGTTACTCTGCTTGGGACGGGAAGAGCACAGATACGCAGTATTTT. The chain couples TRBV6-2 or TRBV6-3 to TRBJ2-3, with D possibly called TRBD1 or TRBD2 (5 bases each). The germline gives CDR1 MNHEY, CDR2 SVGEGT. The CDR3 extends over 18 amino acids. V was trimmed by 0 bases and J by 0 bases, leaving 16 bases between them.